Here is one T cell receptor beta chain with its context. The CDR3 loop spans 13 amino acids. V was pared by 6 bases and J by 5 bases, with 13 bases between. Germline lookup yields CDR1 MNHNS and CDR2 SASEGT. Some clones are missing from TCRdb's copy, which holds only in-frame ones; the method was immunoSEQ multiplex PCR. The data contain over 100,000 clones, 90% to 95% of them seen just once; the ten biggest clones take up roughly 0.15%. The data stem from a study of OX40 agonist ivuxolimab in advanced cancers. About the study: An anti-OX40 (CD134) antibody with agonistic activity, ivuxolimab, was administered to patients. Patients in dose escalation had liver, melanoma, kidney or head and neck cancers. Two cutaneous melanoma patients and one hepatocellular carcinoma patient, three in all, had partial responses.

Peripheral blood came from all dose cohorts at three timepoints. The TCR was taken from an adult with an advanced solid tumor such as melanoma, head and neck, liver or kidney cancer. The rearrangement uses TRBV6-1 and TRBJ2-5; maybe TRBD2 (5 bases). This sample comprised CD4+ or CD8+ T cells sorted from blood, obtained in a trial of the OX40 agonist ivuxolimab. CDR3 DNA: TGTGCCAGCAGAAAGGAGACGGGGGAGACCCAGTACTTC. Residues: CASRKETGETQYF.